The T cell receptor (beta chain) described here comes from a study of blood T cell repertoires in COVID-19. Background on the study: Samples came from the United States, Italy and Spain, spanning acute and convalescent COVID-19.

As processed by the authors: Reference gene primer amplification gave nucleated cell count estimates. Sequenced by immunoSEQ multiplex PCR; TCRdb stores in-frame clones only, minus some. V and J calls and clone size are those listed in that table; D and trimming were worked out from the DNA. Of 180,000 or so clones listed, approximately 88% were seen once; the top ten hold around 7%. V gave up 2 bases and J gave up 6 bases; unmatched junction bases: 6. The CDR3 loop spans 14 amino acids. In germline, CDR1 is SGDLS, CDR2 YYNGEE. What was sequenced was peripheral blood. The sequence was obtained from a woman aged 40 to 50 with COVID-19, enrolled during active disease. The chain couples TRBV9 to TRBJ2-3; 7 bases map to TRBD2. CDR3 sequence: CASSVSRGEDTQYF. In nucleotides, the CDR3 is TGTGCCAGCAGCGTTTCTCGGGGGGAGGATACGCAGTATTTT.